The next 15 T cell receptor beta chains were all read from a single sample in a study of CD8+ T cells in alopecia areata. cDNA serving as the sequencing template came from extracted, reverse transcribed RNA. Clones were sequenced by immunoSEQ multiplex PCR, and TCRdb holds only the in-frame ones, with some missing. Here the sample spans 90,000 to 120,000 clones, approximately 61% being singletons. Specimen: NKG2D-low CD8+ T cells sorted from blood. The source of these receptors is a human donor with alopecia areata.

This clone appeared a few times. This chain connects TRBV29-1 to TRBJ2-7, with D perhaps matching TRBD1 (6 bases). Germline V lookup: CDR1 SQVTM, CDR2 ANQGSEA. The V gene lost 4 bases and the J gene lost 3 bases, with 13 bases spanning the gap. This CDR3 region has 13 residues. The CDR3 DNA follows: TGCAGCGTTGCGGACAGATCCCACTACGAGCAGTACTTC. Translating it yields CSVADRSHYEQYF.

In the case of this clone: At one of its ends the junction is not consistent with the germline gene, which may arise from a read error. The chain has TRBV7-7 and TRBJ2-6, with D possibly TRBD2 on 6 matching bases. CDR3 size: 15 residues. Per the germline V gene, CDR1 is SSHAT and CDR2 is FNYEAQ (reference sequence). Here the CDR3 reads CASSPRGSGANVLTF. The DNA for the CDR3 is TGTGCTAGCAGCCCTCGGGGGTCCGGGGCCAACGTCCTGACTTTC.

This clone was detected a few times. The chain carries TRBV7-2 and TRBJ2-1, with TRBD1 as a possible D gene (6 bases). Germline V gene sequence: CDR1 SGHTA, CDR2 FQGNSA. The V end was cut by 2 bases, the J end by 2 bases, with 7 bases between. The CDR3 extends over 14 amino acids. The CDR3 here is CASSLQGPYNEQFF. DNA for the CDR3: TGTGCCAGCAGCTTACAGGGGCCCTACAATGAGCAGTTCTTC.

CDR3 protein: CASSPQVSISYNEQFF. CDR3 coding DNA: TGTGCCAGCAGCCCCCAGGTTAGCATCTCCTACAATGAGCAGTTCTTC. V is TRBV9 and J is TRBJ2-1; no firm D call. Trimming left V 4 bases short and J 0 bases short, with 14 bases between. In germline, CDR1 is SGDLS, CDR2 YYNGEE. This CDR3 is 16 amino acids long. The complete variable domain, with remaining parts taken from reference TRBV9 and TRBJ2-1, reads DSGVTQTPKHLITATGQRVTLRCSPRSGDLSVYWYQQSLDQGLQFLIQYYNGEERAKGNILERFSAQQFPDLHSELNLSSLELGDSALYFCASSPQVSISYNEQFFGPGTRLTVL.

This chain connects TRBV5-6 to TRBJ2-3; no firm D call. Germline V gene data show CDR1 as SGHDT and CDR2 as YYEEEE. V was pared by 1 base and J by 2 bases, with 17 bases between. The CDR3 spans 17 residues. The CDR3 loop is CASSLSTGDGVTDTQYF. For the CDR3, the DNA is TGTGCCAGCAGCTTGTCGACGGGCGATGGGGTCACAGATACGCAGTATTTT.

This chain links TRBV29-1 with TRBJ2-3; TRBD2 aligns across 15 bases. CDR1 and CDR2 from the germline V gene are SQVTM and ANQGSEA. The CDR3 consists of 14 residues. The ends lost 8 bases at V and 5 bases at J; junction bases unmatched: 5. The CDR3 sequence is CSLGLAGGGDTQYF. CDR3 DNA: TGCAGCTTGGGACTAGCGGGAGGTGGAGATACGCAGTATTTT.

This clone came up a few times. The CDR3 protein is CASSQGPLDYNEQFF. Written as DNA, the CDR3 is TGCGCCAGCAGCCAAGGGCCACTAGACTACAATGAGCAGTTCTTC. The chain uses TRBV4-1 and TRBJ2-1, with a weak D call TRBD2 (5 bases). CDR1 MGHRA and CDR2 YSYEKL come from the germline V gene. There are 15 residues in the CDR3. With 1 base removed from V and 3 bases from J, the gap between germline ends came to 10 bases.

The table lists this clone with a few counts. This sequence joins TRBV28 and TRBJ2-5; tentatively, D is TRBD2 (6 bases). The CDR3 is 14 amino acids. The V end was cut by 3 bases, the J end by 4 bases, with 12 bases between. Germline V gene lookup returns CDR1 MDHEN and CDR2 SYDVKM. CDR3 protein: CASSFRGGAETQYF. CDR3 nucleotides: TGTGCCAGCAGTTTCCGCGGAGGGGCAGAGACCCAGTACTTC.

DNA of the CDR3: TGCGCCAGCAGCCAAGATCGTTTGAACTACAATGAGCAGTTCTTC. It is translated as CASSQDRLNYNEQFF. The V gene is TRBV4-1, the J gene TRBJ2-1; D uncertain. Trimming cost V 0 bases and J 3 bases, with 9 bases left between them. The CDR3 consists of 15 residues. The germline V gene encodes CDR1 MGHRA and CDR2 YSYEKL.

The CDR3 DNA reads TGTGCCAGCAGCCCCGGGGGGGCTGGAGAGACCCAGTACTTC. It specifies CASSPGGAGETQYF. The chain carries TRBV6-5 and TRBJ2-5; 8 bases are shared with TRBD2. The CDR3 contains 14 residues. CDR1 is MNHEY and CDR2 is SVGAGI in the germline V gene. V lost 6 bases, J lost 4 bases, and 7 bases stayed unmatched.

This chain joins TRBV27 and TRBJ2-2; 9 positions match TRBD1. The V gene's germline CDR1 is MNHEY and CDR2 SMNVEV (reference sequence). This CDR3 spans 14 amino acids. Unmatched junction bases numbered 9, after V lost 10 bases and J lost 6 bases. The CDR3 reads CATFGDRAAGELFF. For the CDR3, the DNA is TGTGCCACCTTTGGGGACAGGGCAGCCGGGGAGCTGTTTTTT.

The V gene is TRBV11-2, the J gene TRBJ1-1, with D possibly being TRBD1 (6 bases). The germline V gene has CDR1 SGHAT and CDR2 FQNNGV. There are 12 residues in the CDR3. Trimming pared 4 bases from V and 6 bases from J, leaving 9 bases between. CDR3 DNA: TGTGCCAGCAGCTCACAGGGCCCTGAAGCTTTCTTT. It translates to CASSSQGPEAFF.

The rearrangement links TRBV28 to TRBJ1-1; a possible D gene is TRBD1 (6 bases). The CDR3 is 11 residues long. With 7 bases removed from V and 8 bases from J, the gap between germline ends came to 11 bases. Germline lookup yields CDR1 MDHEN and CDR2 SYDVKM. The CDR3 is CASIEDREAFF. The CDR3 region has the DNA TGTGCCAGCATCGAGGACAGAGAAGCTTTCTTT.

The chain combines TRBV6-1 with TRBJ1-1; maybe TRBD1 (6 bases). V was shortened by 8 bases and J by 5 bases, with 12 bases between the two germline ends. CDR3 length: 12 amino acids. Germline CDR1 reads MNHNS; CDR2 reads SASEGT. The CDR3 DNA follows: TGTGCCAGCGCGAGGGGGGCGACTGAAGCTTTCTTT. It translates to CASARGATEAFF.

This clone appeared a few times. The chain recombines TRBV7-9 with TRBJ2-7, with a weak D call TRBD1 (6 bases). Deletions cut 4 bases from V and 6 bases from J, with 19 bases between. Per the germline V gene, CDR1 is SEHNR and CDR2 is FQNEAQ (reference sequence). The CDR3 consists of 15 residues. CDR3 DNA: TGTGCCAGCAGCTCCGCCCGGGGACATTGGGGCGAGCAGTACTTC. This encodes CASSSARGHWGEQYF.